The entry below gives a single T cell receptor beta chain sequence along with its context. TCRdb re-called the RT-PCR reads through MiXCR, storing one row per CDR3 protein. This sample has around 500,000 distinct CDR3 sequences; around 9.9% occur once, and the top ten carry over 9.5%. The sample originates from a study of response to subunit inactivated influenza vaccine. In germline, CDR1 is LNHNV, CDR2 YYDKDF (reference sequence). Trimming pared 0 bases from V and 6 bases from J, leaving 11 bases between. The CDR3 extends over 15 amino acids. The chain employs TRBV15 and TRBJ2-2; a weak D match, TRBD1 (6 bases). This TCR was recovered from a man between 45 and 60 years old who received an inactivated influenza vaccine. Sample: PBMCs from blood, taken 35 to 45 days after vaccination. The CDR3 is CATSRDRAGAGELFF. The CDR3 nucleotides are TGTGCCACCAGCAGAGATCGGGCAGGGGCCGGGGAGCTGTTTTTT.